Given below is one T cell receptor (beta chain) in context. What it recognizes is unknown. Germline values: CDR1 GTSNPN, CDR2 SVGIG (reference sequence). Trimming removed 0 bases at V and 3 bases at J, with 11 bases between. The CDR3 is made up of 14 amino acids. This entry comes from a study of cytomegalovirus exposure and HLA in healthy donors. Overall study findings and caveats: Analysis performed later showed TCR beta chains linked to HLA being more clonally expanded than equally common others.

Amplification used 60 Vbeta primers and 13 Jbeta primers. Original methodology: In a later analysis, the count reached some 83 million unique TCR beta chains, with 10 million to 11 million shared. Measured with immunoSEQ multiplex PCR; TCRdb has only the in-frame clones, and not every one. V, J and clone size were drawn from that table, and D and trimming were deduced from the DNA. There are some 150,000 clones in the sample; 78% occur only once, and roughly 2.8% lies in the top ten. J is TRBJ1-2 and V is TRBV30; D is perhaps TRBD1 (6 bases). The TCR comes from a male donor in good health and CMV-seronegative. The sample consisted of PBMCs. The CDR3, as DNA: TGTGCCTGGAGTGTCGGGCAGGGGTACTATGGCTACACCTTC. It encodes CAWSVGQGYYGYTF.